Listed below are T cell receptor beta chains from one sample, sequenced in a study of response to subunit inactivated influenza vaccine. TCRdb analysed the RT-PCR reads with MiXCR anew, one entry per CDR3 protein. Among 610,000 or so distinct CDR3 sequences listed, approximately 15% were seen once. The sample here was PBMCs from blood, taken roughly 13 days after vaccination. All receptors come from a man in his fifties or sixties who received an inactivated influenza vaccine. Both conserved end residues are part of each CDR3. D genes are given only for firm matches. Only part of the rows carry a size: once, few, many, or a class if the clone is expanded.

CDR3 DNA: TGTGCCACCAGCAGAGAACCAGGGAGCAATCAGCCCCAGCATTTT; CDR3 protein: CATSREPGSNQPQHF; D gene: -; V gene: TRBV15; clone size: -; J gene: TRBJ1-5
CDR3 DNA: TGTGCCAGCAGCCAAGAAATGGGGACAGCTTACAATGAGCAGTTCTTC; CDR3 protein: CASSQEMGTAYNEQFF; D gene: TRBD1; V gene: TRBV14; clone size: -; J gene: TRBJ2-1
CDR3 DNA: TGTGCCAGCTCACTCCTGGGGGGGTTAACCAAAAACATTCAGTACTTC; CDR3 protein: CASSLLGGLTKNIQYF; D gene: TRBD2; V gene: TRBV2; clone size: -; J gene: TRBJ2-4
CDR3 DNA: TGTGCCAGCAGCGCCGGGACCCCCGGGGGCTACGAGCAGTACTTC; CDR3 protein: CASSAGTPGGYEQYF; D gene: -; V gene: TRBV9; clone size: few; J gene: TRBJ2-7
CDR3 DNA: TGCAGTGCTAGAGCGGGACAGGGAACTGAAAAACTGTTTTTT; CDR3 protein: CSARAGQGTEKLFF; D gene: TRBD1; V gene: TRBV20-1; clone size: few; J gene: TRBJ1-4
CDR3 DNA: TGTGCCAGCCGACTAGCGGGGGGGGAGAGGGAGCTGTTTTTT; CDR3 protein: CASRLAGGERELFF; D gene: TRBD2; V gene: TRBV12-3/TRBV12-4; clone size: -; J gene: TRBJ2-2
CDR3 DNA: TGTGCCAGCAGCTACCGAGGGGTCAAAAACATTCAGTACTTC; CDR3 protein: CASSYRGVKNIQYF; D gene: -; V gene: TRBV7-2; clone size: many; J gene: TRBJ2-4
CDR3 DNA: TGTGCCAGCAGCTTAACGGGGGGGAAATTGGATGAGCAGTTCTTC; CDR3 protein: CASSLTGGKLDEQFF; D gene: TRBD2; V gene: TRBV7-9; clone size: -; J gene: TRBJ2-1
CDR3 DNA: TGTGCCAGCAGCTTTAGCGGGAGAGGTGAGCAGTTCTTC; CDR3 protein: CASSFSGRGEQFF; D gene: TRBD2; V gene: TRBV11-2; clone size: many; J gene: TRBJ2-1
CDR3 DNA: TGTGCCAGCAGCCGAAGAGGAACCAATGAGCAGTTCTTC; CDR3 protein: CASSRRGTNEQFF; D gene: -; V gene: TRBV7-8; clone size: few; J gene: TRBJ2-1
CDR3 DNA: TGTGCCAGCAGTGCGGGGAATCAAGAGACCCAGTACTTC; CDR3 protein: CASSAGNQETQYF; D gene: -; V gene: TRBV5-6; clone size: -; J gene: TRBJ2-5
CDR3 DNA: TGTGCCAGTCTTCTCCGGGGCGGCACAGATACGCAGTATTTT; CDR3 protein: CASLLRGGTDTQYF; D gene: -; V gene: TRBV2; clone size: -; J gene: TRBJ2-3
CDR3 DNA: TGTGCCAGCAGCCCCAAAGGAAGTGGTTCACCCCTCCACTTT; CDR3 protein: CASSPKGSGSPLHF; D gene: -; V gene: TRBV5-4; clone size: -; J gene: TRBJ1-6
CDR3 DNA: TGTGCCAGCAGCTTAGAGCGGGGGACCCAGTACTTC; CDR3 protein: CASSLERGTQYF; D gene: -; V gene: TRBV11-2; clone size: few; J gene: TRBJ2-5